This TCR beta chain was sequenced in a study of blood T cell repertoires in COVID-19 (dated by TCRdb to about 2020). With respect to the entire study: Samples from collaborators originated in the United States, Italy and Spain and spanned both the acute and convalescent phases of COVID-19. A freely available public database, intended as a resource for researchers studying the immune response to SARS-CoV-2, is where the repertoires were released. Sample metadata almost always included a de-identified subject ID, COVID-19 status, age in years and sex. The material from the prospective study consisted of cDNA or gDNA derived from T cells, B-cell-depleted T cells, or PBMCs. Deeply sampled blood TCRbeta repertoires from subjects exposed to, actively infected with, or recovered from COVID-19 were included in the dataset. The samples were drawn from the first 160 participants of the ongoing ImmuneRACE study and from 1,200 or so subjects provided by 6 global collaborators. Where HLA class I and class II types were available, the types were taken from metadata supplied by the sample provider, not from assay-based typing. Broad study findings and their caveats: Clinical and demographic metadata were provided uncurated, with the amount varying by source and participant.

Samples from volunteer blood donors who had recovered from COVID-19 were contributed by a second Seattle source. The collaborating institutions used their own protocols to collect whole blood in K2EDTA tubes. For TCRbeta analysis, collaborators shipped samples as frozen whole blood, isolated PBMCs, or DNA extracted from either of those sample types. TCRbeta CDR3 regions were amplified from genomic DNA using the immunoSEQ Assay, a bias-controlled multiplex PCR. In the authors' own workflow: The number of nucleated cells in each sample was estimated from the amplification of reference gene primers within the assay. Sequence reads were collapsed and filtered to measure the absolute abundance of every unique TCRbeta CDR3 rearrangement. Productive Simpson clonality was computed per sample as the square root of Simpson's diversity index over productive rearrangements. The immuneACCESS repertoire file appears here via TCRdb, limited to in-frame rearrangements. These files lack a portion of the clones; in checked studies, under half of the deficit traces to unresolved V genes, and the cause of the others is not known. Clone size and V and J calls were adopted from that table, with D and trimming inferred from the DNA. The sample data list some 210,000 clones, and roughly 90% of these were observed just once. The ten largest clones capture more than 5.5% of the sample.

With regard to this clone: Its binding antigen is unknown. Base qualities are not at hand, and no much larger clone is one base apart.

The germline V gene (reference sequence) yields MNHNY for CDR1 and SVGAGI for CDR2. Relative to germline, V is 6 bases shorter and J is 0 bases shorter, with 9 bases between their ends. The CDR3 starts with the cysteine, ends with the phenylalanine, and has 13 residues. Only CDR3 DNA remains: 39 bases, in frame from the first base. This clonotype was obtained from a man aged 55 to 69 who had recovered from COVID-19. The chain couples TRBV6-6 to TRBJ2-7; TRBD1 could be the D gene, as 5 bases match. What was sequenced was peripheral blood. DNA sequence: TGTGCCAGCAGGGTGACAGCCTCCTACGAGCAGTACTTC. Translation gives CASRVTASYEQYF.